Below, 24 T cell receptor beta chains from the same sample are listed, as sequenced in a study of blood T cell repertoires in COVID-19. The repertoire was sequenced with immunoSEQ multiplex PCR; TCRdb's copy has only in-frame clones and lacks some. Of around 85,000 clones listed, about 82% are singletons. Sample: peripheral blood. The source of these receptors is a man aged 45-60 years with active COVID-19.

As DNA, the CDR3 is TGTGCCAGCTCACCTACCTTAGCGGGAGTAGGCTACGAGCAGTACTTC. It translates to CASSPTLAGVGYEQYF. V usage is TRBV18 and J usage is TRBJ2-7, with 9 bases fitting TRBD2. V shed 3 bases and J 3 bases; nucleotides not matched to a gene: 9. CDR1 is KGHSH, CDR2 LQKENI, per germline. The CDR3 sequence is 16 residues long.

The chain combines TRBV11-2 with TRBJ2-7, with TRBD1 matching 8 bases. Unmatched junction bases numbered 4, after V lost 3 bases and J lost 3 bases. The CDR3 totals 14 residues. CDR1 is SGHAT and CDR2 is FQNNGV in the germline V gene. The CDR3: CASSFGQGNYEQYF. CDR3 nucleotide sequence: TGTGCCAGCAGCTTTGGACAGGGTAACTACGAGCAGTACTTC.

The gene calls are TRBV19 and TRBJ2-2; the match to TRBD1 covers 7 bases. The trim removed 6 bases at V and 3 bases at J, leaving 7 bases unmatched. This CDR3 spans 15 amino acids. CDR1 is LNHDA and CDR2 is SQIVND in the germline V gene (reference sequence). The CDR3 DNA is TGTGCCAGTAGGGGAAACAGGGGAGACACCGGGGAGCTGTTTTTT. Translation gives CASRGNRGDTGELFF.

The chain couples TRBV28 to TRBJ2-7; a weak D match, TRBD2 (7 bases). CDR3 length equals 15 residues. Trimming removed 5 bases from V and 1 base from J, with 15 bases in between. The V gene's germline CDR1 is MDHEN and CDR2 SYDVKM. Here the CDR3 DNA reads TGTGCCAGCAGTACGCCTCGGGGGGCATCCTACGAGCAGTACTTC. Translation: CASSTPRGASYEQYF. Combining the CDR3 with reference TRBV28 and TRBJ2-7 gives the whole variable domain DVKVTQSSRYLVKRTGEKVFLECVQDMDHENMFWYRQDPGLGLRLIYFSYDVKMKEKGDIPEGYSVSREKKERFSLILESASTNQTSMYLCASSTPRGASYEQYFGPGTRLTVT.

The V call is TRBV27, the J call TRBJ1-1; 7 nucleotides match TRBD1. Unmatched junction bases numbered 5, after V lost 6 bases and J lost 1 base. Germline V CDR1 and CDR2: MNHEY, SMNVEV (reference sequence). This CDR3 spans 14 amino acids. The CDR3 reads CASSEQGQNTEAFF. The CDR3 coding sequence is TGTGCCAGCAGCGAACAGGGGCAGAACACTGAAGCTTTCTTT.

Concerning this clone: The junction does not match germline at one end; this may be a read error. The chain uses TRBV6-2 or TRBV6-3 and TRBJ2-2, with 11 bases identical to TRBD2. This CDR3 contains 15 residues. The V gene's germline CDR1 is MNHEY and CDR2 SVGEGT. In nucleotides, the CDR3 is TGTGCCAGTACCCCTAGCGGGAGGAACGCCGGGGAGCTGTTTTTT. Its protein product is CASTPSGRNAGELFF.

The chain carries TRBV7-9 and TRBJ2-5; D call uncertain. V was clipped by 5 bases and J by 4 bases, with 17 bases between them. The V gene's germline CDR1 is SEHNR and CDR2 FQNEAQ (reference sequence). This CDR3 spans 15 amino acids. DNA of the CDR3: TGTGCCAGCAGCGACTGGGTGAGCCGAGGAGAGACCCAGTACTTC. It translates to CASSDWVSRGETQYF.

The chain recombines TRBV27 with TRBJ2-5, with D possibly being TRBD1 (6 bases). V was trimmed by 3 bases and J by 5 bases, leaving 16 bases between them. This CDR3 region has 15 residues. Germline CDR1 reads MNHEY; CDR2 reads SMNVEV (reference sequence). The CDR3 loop reads CASSLSGAPRETQYF. DNA of the CDR3: TGTGCCAGCAGTTTGTCAGGGGCGCCCCGGGAGACCCAGTACTTC.

In this sample, this clone turned up a few times. The rearrangement links TRBV7-3 to TRBJ2-7; D is undetermined. Per the germline V gene, CDR1 is SGHTA and CDR2 is FQGTGA. Trimming took 8 bases from V and 0 from J, leaving 17 bases between them. The CDR3 runs to 15 residues. CDR3 amino acids: CASAQMESYSYEQYF. CDR3 nucleotide sequence: TGTGCCAGCGCCCAAATGGAGTCTTACTCCTACGAGCAGTACTTC.

J is TRBJ1-1 and V is TRBV5-6; TRBD1 is a possible D gene (5 bases). In germline, CDR1 is SGHDT, CDR2 YYEEEE. V lost 1 base and J 1 base, leaving 5 bases between the germline ends. The CDR3 has 13 amino acids. CDR3 nucleotides: TGTGCCAGCAGCTTGAGGGGGAACACTGAAGCTTTCTTT. Amino acid sequence: CASSLRGNTEAFF.

The V call is TRBV5-1, the J call TRBJ2-1; 15 nucleotides line up with TRBD2. The CDR3 has 15 amino acids. V was pared by 2 bases and J by 7 bases, with 1 base of the junction left unmatched. Germline V gene lookup returns CDR1 SGHRS and CDR2 YFSETQ. The CDR3 DNA reads as TGCGCCAGCAGCTTCGGGACTAGCGGGAGGAATGAGCAGTTCTTC. Protein product: CASSFGTSGRNEQFF.

The chain recombines TRBV2 with TRBJ1-1, with 8 bases identical to TRBD1. The junction had 5 bases not matched to a gene; V was cut back by 7 bases and J by 4 bases. CDR3 length: 13 residues. The germline V gene encodes CDR1 SNHLY and CDR2 FYNNEI. This CDR3 reads CASTSRGLTEAFF. The CDR3 region has the DNA TGTGCCAGCACGTCCAGGGGGCTCACTGAAGCTTTCTTT.

The chain employs TRBV7-8 and TRBJ1-1, with D perhaps TRBD1 (6 bases). V gave up 1 base and J gave up 6 bases, with 12 bases separating them. Germline loops: CDR1 SGHVS, CDR2 FQNEAQ. CDR3 length: 14 amino acids. CDR3: CASSLGGTIPEAFF. CDR3 DNA sequence: TGTGCCAGCAGCTTAGGTGGGACAATACCTGAAGCTTTCTTT.

CDR3 sequence reads: CASSSRTSENNEQFF. CDR3 nucleotides: TGTGCCAGCAGCTCTAGGACTAGCGAAAACAATGAGCAGTTCTTC. V is TRBV7-2 and J is TRBJ2-1, with 9 bases matching TRBD2. V gave up 4 bases and J gave up 5 bases; unmatched junction bases: 6. CDR1 and CDR2 from the germline V gene are SGHTA and FQGNSA. The CDR3 runs 15 residues.

This chain joins TRBV5-1 and TRBJ1-1; TRBD1 agrees at 10 bases. V was clipped by 4 bases and J by 5 bases; unmatched bases: 5. CDR3 size: 14 residues. Germline CDR1 SGHRS, CDR2 YFSETQ. CDR3 sequence reads: CASSTDRGPTEAFF. As DNA, the CDR3 is TGCGCCAGCAGCACTGACAGGGGGCCGACTGAAGCTTTCTTT.

CDR3 sequence: CASTDSGLAGSTDTQYF. CDR3 bases: TGCGCCAGCACCGATTCCGGACTAGCGGGAAGCACAGATACGCAGTATTTT. The chain joins TRBV5-1 to TRBJ2-3; 12 nucleotides match TRBD2. J lost 0 bases, V lost 6 bases, and 8 bases had no gene match. The germline gives CDR1 SGHRS, CDR2 YFSETQ. The CDR3 covers 17 residues.

The chain links TRBV9 to TRBJ1-2; 8 bases are a match to TRBD1. The CDR3 has 15 residues. V shed 3 bases and J 4 bases; nucleotides not matched to a gene: 8. Looked up from germline, CDR1 is SGDLS and CDR2 is YYNGEE. In DNA, the CDR3 is TGTGCCAGCAGCGCCCTAGACAGGGGAGCCTATGGCTACACCTTC. It translates to CASSALDRGAYGYTF.

V gene TRBV7-3 combines with J gene TRBJ2-1; D is possibly TRBD2 (6 bases). The CDR3 totals 15 residues. V was pared by 2 bases and J by 2 bases, with 10 bases between. From germline, CDR1 is SGHTA and CDR2 FQGTGA. The CDR3 bases are TGTGCCAGCAGCTTATCGGAGGGCCCCTACAATGAGCAGTTCTTC. This translates into CASSLSEGPYNEQFF.

The gene calls are TRBV9 and TRBJ2-3; D is undetermined. Germline V gene lookup returns CDR1 SGDLS and CDR2 YYNGEE. The CDR3 covers 14 residues. V lost 4 bases to trimming and J lost 2 bases, with 11 bases between them. In DNA, the CDR3 is TGTGCCAGCAGCCCTCGAGTTAACACAGATACGCAGTATTTT. Its translation: CASSPRVNTDTQYF.

The chain joins TRBV7-8 to TRBJ2-1, with 9 bases identical to TRBD1. Losses at the gene ends were 5 bases for V and 1 base for J; bases not matched to a gene: 3. The CDR3 runs to 15 residues. Germline loops: CDR1 SGHVS, CDR2 FQNEAQ. In nucleotides, the CDR3 is TGTGCCAGCAGCCGGACAGGGGCATCCTACAATGAGCAGTTCTTC. Amino acid sequence: CASSRTGASYNEQFF.

The V and J genes are TRBV9 and TRBJ1-2; D is undetermined. Germline V lookup: CDR1 SGDLS, CDR2 YYNGEE. The CDR3 spans 15 residues. The V end was cut by 0 bases, the J end by 5 bases, with 14 bases between. The CDR3 sequence is CASSVVPEGSYGYTF. The CDR3 region has the DNA TGTGCCAGCAGCGTAGTCCCCGAGGGATCATATGGCTACACCTTC.

This rearrangement joins TRBV7-9 to TRBJ2-1; D gene uncertain. The length of the CDR3 is 17 residues. Looked up from germline, CDR1 is SEHNR and CDR2 is FQNEAQ (reference sequence). The ends were cut back, 3 bases at V and 1 base at J, with 16 bases in the middle. The CDR3 loop reads CASSFGLYGGSYNEQFF. The CDR3 DNA follows: TGTGCCAGCAGCTTTGGGCTCTATGGTGGATCCTACAATGAGCAGTTCTTC.

The chain recombines TRBV29-1 with TRBJ1-1; 7 bases are shared with TRBD1. The ends lost 8 bases at V and 0 bases at J; junction bases unmatched: 6. Per the germline V gene, CDR1 is SQVTM and CDR2 is ANQGSEA. The CDR3 is 13 residues long. CDR3 bases: TGCAGCTTCCGGGACAGAGTGAACACTGAAGCTTTCTTT. This encodes CSFRDRVNTEAFF.

The rearrangement uses TRBV3-1 (or the pseudogene TRBV3-2) and TRBJ2-7; D remains ambiguous. Trimming shortened V by 0 bases and J by 4 bases, and 16 bases separated the two germline ends. Germline CDR1 is LGHDT and CDR2 is YNNKEL (reference sequence). The CDR3 has 16 amino acids. The CDR3 DNA is TGTGCCAGCAGCCAAGATCTGACCCGAACCGGGTACGAGCAGTACTTC. Translating gives CASSQDLTRTGYEQYF.